Listed below are T cell receptor beta chains from one sample, sequenced in a study of T-cell reconstitution after alpha-beta-depleted transplantation in children. One entry per CDR3 protein, called by TCRdb with MiXCR from the PCR reads. This table has hundreds of thousands of distinct CDR3 sequences, about 12% appearing once. Sequencing was performed on PBMCs from the stem cell graft donor, taken from the stem cell graft. The receptors derive from a human donor who donated a stem cell graft to a child with acute lymphoblastic leukemia. The CDR3 runs from the conserved cysteine through the conserved F or W. The D gene is left open where the match is weak. The size entry is marked missing in some rows and otherwise reads once, few, many or a size class.

>12|TRBV7-2|TRBJ2-2|-|many
TGTGCCAGCAGCCTCTTAACCGGGGAGCTGTTTTTT
CASSLLTGELFF
>12|TRBV7-6|TRBJ2-7|-|many
TGTGCCAGCAGCTCGCCGGGGAGGGAGCAGTACTTC
CASSSPGREQYF
>15|TRBV30|TRBJ1-5|TRBD1|many
TGTGCCTGGCGTCGGAGGGACAGGGAGAATCAGCCCCAGCATTTT
CAWRRRDRENQPQHF
>12|TRBV29-1|TRBJ1-2|-|many
TGCAGCGTTGTTTTAGGCAACTATGGCTACACCTTC
CSVVLGNYGYTF
>14|TRBV12-3/TRBV12-4|TRBJ1-1|-|-
TGTGCCAGCACCTATGTCGGGGTTCTGGCTGAAGCTTTCTTT
CASTYVGVLAEAFF
>11|TRBV10-3|TRBJ2-7|-|-
TGTGCCATCAAAGAGGGCGGGGAGCAGTACTTC
CAIKEGGEQYF
>14|TRBV20-1|TRBJ2-7|TRBD2|few
TGCAGTGCTTTTCCGGGACTACCTACCTACGAGCAGTACTTC
CSAFPGLPTYEQYF
>13|TRBV9|TRBJ1-2|-|many
TGTGCCAGCAGGGCTCAGGGAGAGGCCGGCTACACCTTC
CASRAQGEAGYTF
>14|TRBV29-1|TRBJ2-1|-|many
TGCAGCGCCCTAGGGGGATATGGATACAATGAGCAGTTCTTC
CSALGGYGYNEQFF
>13|TRBV6-5|TRBJ2-3|-|many
TGTGCCAGCATCACACCGCACCGAGATACGCAGTATTTT
CASITPHRDTQYF
>14|TRBV3-1|TRBJ2-7|-|many
TGTGCCAGCAGCCAAGTACTCGGGGCCTACGAGCAGTACTTC
CASSQVLGAYEQYF
>15|TRBV3-1|TRBJ1-5|-|many
TGTGCCAGCAGCCCGACGGATTTAAGCAATCAGCCCCAGCATTTT
CASSPTDLSNQPQHF
>12|TRBV10-2|TRBJ1-2|TRBD1|many
TGCGCCAGCAAGGGACAGGGGTATGGCTACACCTTC
CASKGQGYGYTF
>16|TRBV28|TRBJ2-1|TRBD1|many
TGTGCCAGCAGTTTATACAGGGGAAAATCCTACAATGAGCAGTTCTTC
CASSLYRGKSYNEQFF
>15|TRBV20-1|TRBJ2-5|TRBD2|many
TGCAGTGCTAGAGTCCCTAGCGGAGCCCAAGAGACCCAGTACTTC
CSARVPSGAQETQYF
>13|TRBV7-2|TRBJ2-3|-|many
TGTGCCAGCAGCCGACACGGCACAGATACGCAGTATTTT
CASSRHGTDTQYF
>16|TRBV7-8|TRBJ2-3|-|many
TGTGCCAGCAGCTTAGTTGGGGGCTTCGGGACAGATACGCAGTATTTT
CASSLVGGFGTDTQYF
>14|TRBV9|TRBJ1-1|-|many
TGTGCCAGCAGCCCAAGACTAGGGAGGGATGAAGCTTTCTTT
CASSPRLGRDEAFF
>12|TRBV20-1|TRBJ2-1|TRBD1|many
TGCAGTGCGGGACAGGGGGTGAATGAGCAGTTCTTC
CSAGQGVNEQFF
>17|TRBV6-5|TRBJ2-3|TRBD1|many
TGTGCCAGCAGTTACTCGATAAGACAGGGGACCACAGATACGCAGTATTTT
CASSYSIRQGTTDTQYF
>12|TRBV19|TRBJ1-5|TRBD1|many
TGTGCCATCGGGACAGGTAATCAGCCCCAGCATTTT
CAIGTGNQPQHF
>15|TRBV20-1|TRBJ1-5|TRBD1|many
TGCAGTGCTAGAGGGGACAGGGGGCTAGAGGGGCCCCAGCATTTT
CSARGDRGLEGPQHF
>16|TRBV18|TRBJ1-1|TRBD1|-
TGTGCCAGCTCACCACCCCAGACAGGGCCGTCGGCTGAAGCTTTCTTT
CASSPPQTGPSAEAFF
>14|TRBV6-5|TRBJ2-7|-|many
TGTGCCAGCAGTGTACTCCAACCCGCCTACGAGCAGTACTTC
CASSVLQPAYEQYF
>12|TRBV25-1|TRBJ1-4|-|many
TGTGCCAGCAGACAGCTTAATGAAAAACTGTTTTTT
CASRQLNEKLFF
>16|TRBV5-1|TRBJ1-1|TRBD1|many
TGCGCCAGCAGCTTGGATTTCTGGACAGGGGGCTCCGAAGCTTTCTTT
CASSLDFWTGGSEAFF
>14|TRBV27|TRBJ1-5|TRBD1|many
TGTGCCAGCGGGGACAGGGGGTCCAATCAGCCCCAGCATTTT
CASGDRGSNQPQHF
>14|TRBV7-9|TRBJ2-7|-|many
TGTGCCAGCAGTCACCCCAGCACCCCCTGGGAGCAGTACTTC
CASSHPSTPWEQYF
>15|TRBV18|TRBJ2-2|-|many
TGTGCCAGCTCACCATCCTTGGCGAACACCGGGGAGCTGTTTTTT
CASSPSLANTGELFF
>15|TRBV20-1|TRBJ2-1|TRBD2|many
TGCAGTGCTAGAGAGGGACTAGCGGACCACAATGAGCAGTTCTTC
CSAREGLADHNEQFF
>15|TRBV7-2|TRBJ2-1|TRBD2|few
TGTGCCAGCAAAGCGGGGGGAGACTCCTACAATGAGCAGTTCTTC
CASKAGGDSYNEQFF
>13|TRBV3-1|TRBJ1-1|-|-
TGTGCCAGCAGCCAAGGCCGCGTGACGGGAGCTTTCTTT
CASSQGRVTGAFF
>14|TRBV6-4|TRBJ2-2|-|-
TGTGCCAGCAGTGACTCGGGGGAGAACGGGGAGCTGTTTTTT
CASSDSGENGELFF
>15|TRBV12-3/TRBV12-4|TRBJ2-1|TRBD2|-
TGTGCCAGCAGTTTAGTACTAGCGGCTTACAATGAGCAGTTCTTC
CASSLVLAAYNEQFF
>17|TRBV11-2|TRBJ2-3|-|-
TGTGCCAGCAGCTTAGTCGGGGGACGGTGGATCACAGATACGCAGTATTTC
CASSLVGGRWITDTQYF
>14|TRBV5-1|TRBJ2-2|-|many
TGCGCCAGCAGCTTGGAAGGTTACACCGGGGAGCTGTTTTTT
CASSLEGYTGELFF
>16|TRBV5-1|TRBJ1-1|TRBD1|many
TGCGCCAGCAGCTTGGCCAGGGGGCCCGTAAACACTGAAGCTTTCTTT
CASSLARGPVNTEAFF
>15|TRBV7-2|TRBJ2-5|TRBD1|many
TGTGCCAGCAGCTTCCTAGGACAGGTCCAAGAGACCCAGTACTTC
CASSFLGQVQETQYF
>18|TRBV12-3/TRBV12-4|TRBJ2-6|TRBD2|few
TGTGCCAGCAGGCTCTCGGGGCGGGAGATCTCTGGGGCCAACGTCCTGACTTTC
CASRLSGREISGANVLTF
>15|TRBV5-1|TRBJ1-4|TRBD1|many
TGCGCCAGCAGCCCTATGACAGGGGGGAATGAAAAACTGTTTTTT
CASSPMTGGNEKLFF
>14|TRBV5-5|TRBJ2-1|-|few
TGTGCCAGCAGCTTGCGGGGCAGTCCCAATGAGCAGTTCTTC
CASSLRGSPNEQFF
>15|TRBV7-9|TRBJ2-2|TRBD2|many
TGTGCCAGCAGCGTTCGACTAGCAGGCACCGGGGAGCTGTTTTTT
CASSVRLAGTGELFF
>13|TRBV29-1|TRBJ2-3|-|many
TGCAGCGTTGACAGGGCTAGCACAGATACGCAGTATTTT
CSVDRASTDTQYF
>14|TRBV12-5|TRBJ2-1|TRBD1|-
TGTGCTAGTGGTTGGGGACAGGGTAGGAATGAGCAGTTCTTC
CASGWGQGRNEQFF
>16|TRBV20-1|TRBJ2-1|TRBD2|-
TGCAGTGCTAGGCGACTAGCGGGAGGATCCCGCAATGAGCAGTTCTTC
CSARRLAGGSRNEQFF
>16|TRBV12-3/TRBV12-4|TRBJ2-2|TRBD1|many
TGTGCCAGCAGGACCGCACTGGGACAGGGCCCCGGGGAGCTGTTTTTT
CASRTALGQGPGELFF
>12|TRBV10-3|TRBJ1-1|-|many
TGTGCCATCAGTGACAGTTTCAGAGAAGCTTTCTTT
CAISDSFREAFF
>16|TRBV28|TRBJ2-2|TRBD2|many
TGTGCCAGCAGTTTTGGGGGTAGCGGGGACACCGGGGAGCTGTTTTTT
CASSFGGSGDTGELFF
>16|TRBV27|TRBJ2-1|TRBD1|-
TGTGCCAGCAGCCGACAGGGGGGCTTTGGGGGTACTGAGCAGTTCTTC
CASSRQGGFGGTEQFF
>14|TRBV7-6|TRBJ1-1|TRBD1|many
TGTGCCAGCAGCCACCGACAGGGAATGGGTGAAGCTTTCTTT
CASSHRQGMGEAFF
>14|TRBV12-3/TRBV12-4|TRBJ1-5|-|-
TGTGCCAGCAGCTTCGACAGTTACAATCAGCCCCAGCATTTT
CASSFDSYNQPQHF
>13|TRBV29-1|TRBJ2-2|-|many
TGCAGCGTCTCCGGGAGTTTAGGCGGGGAGCTGTTTTTT
CSVSGSLGGELFF